These T cell receptor beta chains were read from a single sample in a study of blood T cells in healthy people across ages. MiXCR, run by TCRdb on the 5' RACE reads, gives a single entry per CDR3 protein. The table has around 990,000 distinct CDR3 sequences, 25% seen once. In addition, the sample was reused for a study of T cells of mothers and their children.

Sequenced material: blood. These receptor sequences come from a girl aged 2-15 years in good health. The CDR3 runs from the conserved cysteine through the conserved F or W.

CASTNRGYNQPQHF TRBJ1-5 TRBV6-1
CASSLVGGYQSEPQYF TRBJ2-5 TRBV5-1
CSARFKQDVSEQYF TRBJ2-7 TRBV20-1
CASSLGAGPQFF TRBJ2-1 TRBV5-1
CASRPWDGLYGYTF TRBJ1-2 TRBV6-5
CASSPKDGTTEAFF TRBJ1-1 TRBV18
CASSLMGTNEQFF TRBJ2-1 TRBV5-6
CSALGPYQETQYF TRBJ2-5 TRBV20-1
CASSPSNRVDETQYF TRBJ2-5 TRBV11-2
CASSLEYDTQYF TRBJ2-3 TRBV5-1
CASSLERHVLTF TRBJ2-6 TRBV7-9
CASSKRENSNYGYTF TRBJ1-2 TRBV6-5
CASSPPGGRSLF TRBJ1-2 TRBV7-8
CASSVEGNSGNTIYF TRBJ1-3 TRBV9
CASSPPQGASEELFF TRBJ1-4 TRBV11-2
CASSLESVAYNEQFF TRBJ2-1 TRBV7-2
CSASNGGGVWFNEQFF TRBJ2-1 TRBV20-1
CASRVGGETQYF NA TRBV2
CASSQGALAGDEQYF TRBJ2-7 TRBV4-1
CATLLTGSADEQYF TRBJ2-7 TRBV21-1
CSVGGGLNTEAFF TRBJ1-1 TRBV29-1
CASNQGGEFGTQYF NA TRBV28
CSVERAGVGNEQFF NA TRBV29-1
CSGAGSQETQYF TRBJ2-5 TRBV29-1
CASRTGTGELFF TRBJ2-2 TRBV19
CASNPRGQYTEAFF TRBJ1-1 TRBV9
CAGRPWGGETQYF TRBJ2-5 TRBV2
CASSQVQGYNEQFF TRBJ2-1 TRBV4-1
CAIGARDSYNEQFF TRBJ2-1 TRBV10-3
CASSPVEGQPQHF TRBJ1-5 TRBV18
CASSLALGNEQFF NA TRBV7-8
CASSYLQGQVAFF TRBJ1-1 TRBV6-6
CSARVQTSYEQYF TRBJ2-7 TRBV20-1
CASSLETGKGDEQLF TRBJ2-7 TRBV5-1
CASSSPADSNYGYTF TRBJ1-2 TRBV28
CASSVVGGIDTQYF TRBJ2-3 TRBV9
CASSKPRRRGDRSSHNEQFF TRBJ2-1 TRBV21-1